This T cell receptor (beta chain) was documented in a study of T cells after yellow fever vaccination. Study-level findings and limits: Reappearance after the booster was seen for most primary-vaccination clones, at 95% to 97% CD4 and around 88% CD8.

CDR1 and CDR2 from the germline V gene are MNHNY and SVGAGI (reference sequence). Trimming pared 6 bases from V and 0 bases from J, leaving 9 bases between. The CDR3 sequence is 14 residues long. This clonotype occurred many times. The antigen remains undetermined. Production of TCR cDNA was by 5'RACE template switching, which also added a universal primer site and UMIs. TCRdb re-analysed the 5' RACE reads in MiXCR, keeping a single row per CDR3 protein. Among hundreds of thousands of distinct CDR3 sequences listed, around 13% were seen once. Sequences were derived from CD4+ T cells sorted from PBMCs, sampled 15 days after the yellow fever booster vaccination. This rearrangement joins TRBV6-6 to TRBJ1-3; tentatively, D is TRBD1 (6 bases). The clonotype originates from a young man who received the YFV17D yellow fever vaccine. In DNA, the CDR3 is TGTGCCAGCAGGGGGGACACCTCTGGAAACACCATATATTTT. Amino acid sequence: CASRGDTSGNTIYF.